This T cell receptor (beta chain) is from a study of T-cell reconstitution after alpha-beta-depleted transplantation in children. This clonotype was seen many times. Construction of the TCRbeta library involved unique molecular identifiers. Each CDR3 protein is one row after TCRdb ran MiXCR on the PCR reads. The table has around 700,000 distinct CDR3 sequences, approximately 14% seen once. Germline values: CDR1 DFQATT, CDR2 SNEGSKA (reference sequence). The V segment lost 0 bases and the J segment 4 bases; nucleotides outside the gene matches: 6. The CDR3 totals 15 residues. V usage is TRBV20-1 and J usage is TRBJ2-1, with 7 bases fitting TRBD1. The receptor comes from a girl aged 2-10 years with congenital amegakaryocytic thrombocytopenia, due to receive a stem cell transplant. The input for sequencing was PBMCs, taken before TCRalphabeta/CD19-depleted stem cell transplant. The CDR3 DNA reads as TGCAGTGCTAGAGATCCCGACAGGGCTTACAATGAGCAGTTCTTC. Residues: CSARDPDRAYNEQFF.